These 25 T cell receptor beta chains share one sample of origin, sequenced in a study of T cells after yellow fever vaccination. TCRdb processed the 5' RACE reads anew with MiXCR; each CDR3 protein has one entry. This table holds a few hundred thousand distinct CDR3 sequences, about 15% found once. Sequenced material: PBMCs, taken roughly 5 days after the first yellow fever vaccination. The receptors come from a man younger than 35 who received the YFV17D yellow fever vaccine.

This clonotype was counted only a few times. This CDR3 is CASRVANIQYF. As DNA, the CDR3 is TGTGCCTCAAGGGTTGCAAACATTCAGTACTTC. The chain joins TRBV12-3 or TRBV12-4 to TRBJ2-4, with no clear D. Trimming pared 11 bases from V and 6 bases from J, leaving 11 bases between. The CDR3 spans 11 residues.

The V and J genes are TRBV29-1 and TRBJ2-3, with 8 bases fitting TRBD2. With V trimmed by 6 bases and J by 2 bases, 4 bases remained unmatched. This CDR3 has 13 amino acids. CDR1 and CDR2 (germline): SQVTM, ANQGSEA. CDR3 protein: CSVRGGFTDTQYF. CDR3 DNA sequence: TGCAGCGTCCGCGGGGGGTTCACAGATACGCAGTATTTT.

V and J are TRBV7-9 and TRBJ1-1; D is undetermined. Germline CDR1 is SEHNR and CDR2 is FQNEAQ (reference sequence). This CDR3 comprises 15 residues. Trimming shortened V by 1 base and J by 1 base, and 10 bases separated the two germline ends. CDR3: CASSLGIGSNTEAFF. CDR3 sequence (DNA): TGTGCCAGCAGCTTAGGAATCGGCTCGAACACTGAAGCTTTCTTT.

V gene TRBV28 combines with J gene TRBJ2-6, with D uncertain. V was pared by 5 bases and J by 1 base, with 12 bases between. This CDR3 has 16 residues. Per the germline V gene, CDR1 is MDHEN and CDR2 is SYDVKM. DNA for the CDR3: TGTGCCAGCAGTCGCCCCATGGGATCTGGGGCCAACGTCCTGACTTTC. It codes for CASSRPMGSGANVLTF.

In this sample, this clonotype turned up many times. This sequence joins TRBV7-2 and TRBJ2-5; D may be TRBD1 (5 bases). Germline loops: CDR1 SGHTA, CDR2 FQGNSA. The CDR3 spans 12 residues. Between the trimmed V and J ends, which lost 6 bases and 5 bases, there was a span of 10 bases. The DNA of the CDR3 is TGTGCCAGCAGGGGAAGGGGTGAGACCCAGTACTTC. The encoded protein is CASRGRGETQYF. The full variable domain, rest sourced from reference TRBV7-2 and TRBJ2-5, is GAGVSQSPSNKVTEKGKDVELRCDPISGHTALYWYRQSLGQGLEFLIYFQGNSAPDKSGLPSDRFSAERTGGSVSTLTIQRTQQEDSAVYLCASRGRGETQYFGPGTRLLVL.

As DNA, the CDR3 is TGTGCCAGCGGGGGACAGGAGGATACGCAGTATTTT. Translated: CASGGQEDTQYF. The genes are TRBV18 and TRBJ2-3; 8 positions agree with TRBD1. CDR3 length equals 12 residues. From germline, CDR1 is KGHSH and CDR2 LQKENI. With 8 bases clipped from V and 6 bases from J, the junction kept 4 bases outside the gene matches. The whole variable domain, remainder taken from reference TRBV18 and TRBJ2-3, is NAGVMQNPRHLVRRRGQEARLRCSPMKGHSHVYWYRQLPEEGLKFMVYLQKENIIDESGMPKERFSAEFPKEGPSILRIQQVVRGDSAAYFCASGGQEDTQYFGPGTRLTVL.

The chain recombines TRBV2 with TRBJ1-1; D uncertain. In germline, CDR1 is SNHLY, CDR2 FYNNEI. The CDR3 length is 13 residues. Trimming left V 9 bases short and J 0 bases short, with 11 bases between. The CDR3 sequence: CASLLSMNTEAFF. The CDR3 DNA sequence: TGTGCCAGTTTACTTTCCATGAACACTGAAGCTTTCTTT.

The chain employs TRBV7-9 and TRBJ2-6, with no clear D. CDR1 is SEHNR and CDR2 is FQNEAQ in the germline V gene (reference sequence). The CDR3 is made up of 15 amino acids. The V end lost 7 bases, the J end lost 0 bases, and 10 bases lay between the germline ends. The CDR3 loop is CASTVVLSGANVLTF. The CDR3 DNA sequence: TGTGCCAGCACTGTTGTACTCTCTGGGGCCAACGTCCTGACTTTC.

V is TRBV20-1 and J is TRBJ2-5; D perhaps matches TRBD2 (6 bases). V lost 6 bases and J lost 5, with 16 bases in between. This CDR3 region has 13 residues. Germline values: CDR1 DFQATT, CDR2 SNEGSKA (reference sequence). CDR3 loop: CSAPAAGMETQYF. The CDR3 region has the DNA TGCAGTGCCCCAGCGGCGGGGATGGAGACCCAGTACTTC.

This chain connects TRBV12-3 or TRBV12-4 to TRBJ2-7; a weak D match, TRBD2 (7 bases). Trimming stripped 2 bases from V and 8 bases from J, with 10 bases between. CDR3 length: 12 residues. In nucleotides, the CDR3 is TGTGCCAGCAGTTTACGGCGGGGGCAGCAGTACGTC. This gives the protein CASSLRRGQQYV.

This clonotype was detected only a few times. The rearrangement links TRBV12-3 or TRBV12-4 to TRBJ1-2; D gene ambiguous. The CDR3 sequence is 13 residues long. V gave up 6 bases and J gave up 3 bases, with 11 bases separating them. The CDR3: CASRSWVDYGYTF. CDR3 bases: TGTGCCAGCAGGTCGTGGGTCGACTATGGCTACACCTTC.

The chain employs TRBV2 and TRBJ2-3; TRBD2 aligns across 11 bases. Per germline, CDR1 SNHLY and CDR2 FYNNEI. This CDR3 spans 15 amino acids. The V and J ends lost 0 bases and 6 bases, in that order; junction bases with no gene match: 2. The CDR3 coding sequence is TGTGCCAGCAGTGAAGCGGCTAGCGGGGGGGATACGCAGTATTTT. Amino acids: CASSEAASGGDTQYF.

The V gene is TRBV11-2, the J gene TRBJ1-2, with 7 bases lining up with TRBD1. Germline V gives CDR1 SGHAT, CDR2 FQNNGV. Trimming took 5 bases from V and 1 from J; bases not matched to a gene: 7. The CDR3 spans 15 residues. The CDR3 reads CASSLGTVINYGYTF. The CDR3 bases are TGTGCCAGCAGCCTCGGGACAGTTATTAACTATGGCTACACCTTC.

This clonotype was counted a few times. CDR3: CSASGGLSYNEQFF. The CDR3 DNA follows: TGCAGTGCTAGCGGGGGCCTATCCTACAATGAGCAGTTCTTC. The rearrangement links TRBV20-1 to TRBJ2-1; perhaps D is TRBD1 or TRBD2 (6 bases each). CDR3 size: 14 residues. Trimming stripped 3 bases from V and 1 base from J, with 10 bases between. CDR1 and CDR2 from the germline V gene are DFQATT and SNEGSKA (reference sequence).

The chain couples TRBV7-2 to TRBJ2-3, with unresolved D. The CDR3 covers 14 residues. Germline values: CDR1 SGHTA, CDR2 FQGNSA. V was pared by 5 bases and J by 2 bases, with 11 bases between. The CDR3 region is CASSPKLYTDTQYF. CDR3 sequence (DNA): TGTGCCAGCAGCCCTAAGTTATACACAGATACGCAGTATTTT.

A few counts support this clonotype. The rearrangement uses TRBV7-9 and TRBJ2-3, with D unresolved. V was clipped by 1 base and J by 4 bases, with 12 bases between them. This CDR3 region has 15 residues. Germline loops: CDR1 SEHNR, CDR2 FQNEAQ (reference sequence). CDR3 sequence: CASSLETGIADTQYF. CDR3 nucleotides: TGTGCCAGCAGCTTAGAAACGGGTATCGCAGATACGCAGTATTTT.

In its sample, this clonotype was seen a few times. This rearrangement joins TRBV7-6 to TRBJ1-6; weak D call: TRBD1 (6 bases). The CDR3 loop spans 15 amino acids. The V gene lost 0 bases and the J gene lost 9 bases, with 12 bases spanning the gap. CDR1 is SGHVS, CDR2 FNYEAQ, per germline. CDR3 in amino acids: CASSLAGGPGSPLHF. The CDR3, as DNA: TGTGCCAGCAGCTTAGCGGGGGGGCCGGGTTCACCCCTCCACTTT.

V is TRBV5-6 and J is TRBJ1-2, with D perhaps matching TRBD1 (5 bases). The germline CDR1 and CDR2 sequences are SGHDT and YYEEEE. V was trimmed by 5 bases and J by 4 bases, leaving 12 bases between them. The CDR3 extends over 13 amino acids. The CDR3 DNA follows: TGTGCCAGCAGTTCCGCGAGGGGCTATGGCTACACCTTC. Encoded protein: CASSSARGYGYTF.

This clonotype was seen a handful of times. The V and J genes are TRBV20-1 and TRBJ2-7; D gene unclear. V dropped 3 bases and J dropped 0 bases, with 15 bases sitting between them. Germline CDR1 and CDR2: DFQATT and SNEGSKA (reference sequence). The CDR3 loop spans 15 amino acids. CDR3 protein: CSASPSIKSSYEQYV. CDR3 coding DNA: TGCAGTGCTAGCCCTTCTATTAAAAGCTCCTACGAGCAGTACGTC.

This sequence joins TRBV2 and TRBJ1-1; TRBD1 might be the D (5 bases). Germline V gene sequence: CDR1 SNHLY, CDR2 FYNNEI. V was clipped by 2 bases and J by 1 base, with 11 bases between them. CDR3 length equals 15 residues. CDR3 protein: CASSERAGRNTEAFF. The CDR3 DNA reads as TGTGCCAGCAGTGAAAGGGCAGGGAGGAACACTGAAGCTTTCTTT.

In this sample, this clonotype turned up many times. This chain connects TRBV12-3 or TRBV12-4 to TRBJ1-6, with TRBD1 matching 9 bases. V shed 4 bases and J 7 bases; nucleotides not matched to a gene: 2. This CDR3 spans 14 amino acids. CDR3 sequence: CASSSTGGNSPLHF. CDR3 bases: TGTGCCAGCAGTTCGACAGGGGGGAATTCACCCCTCCACTTT.

The chain employs TRBV3-1 and TRBJ2-3; D remains ambiguous. The germline V gene encodes CDR1 LGHDT and CDR2 YNNKEL (reference sequence). The V end lost 4 bases, the J end lost 3 bases, and 8 bases lay between the germline ends. CDR3 length: 13 residues. CDR3 residues: CASSLQRTDTQYF. The DNA of the CDR3 is TGTGCCAGCAGCCTCCAAAGGACAGATACGCAGTATTTT.

This chain's CDR3 is CASSLSGRDTQYF. The CDR3 region has the DNA TGTGCCAGCAGTTTATCCGGTAGGGATACGCAGTATTTT. The chain is built from TRBV27 and TRBJ2-3; D not resolved. Germline V gene data show CDR1 as MNHEY and CDR2 as SMNVEV (reference sequence). The V end lost 0 bases, the J end lost 6 bases, and 7 bases lay between the germline ends. The CDR3 runs 13 residues.

V gene TRBV5-1 combines with J gene TRBJ2-2; D gene ambiguous. Germline loops: CDR1 SGHRS, CDR2 YFSETQ. V was trimmed by 0 bases and J by 7 bases, leaving 4 bases between them. The CDR3 consists of 12 residues. CDR3 region: CASSLVVGELFF. Written as DNA, the CDR3 is TGCGCCAGCAGCTTGGTGGTCGGGGAGCTGTTTTTT.

The chain combines TRBV27 with TRBJ1-1; TRBD1 aligns across 9 bases. The junction had 5 bases not matched to a gene; V was cut back by 5 bases and J by 4 bases. From germline, CDR1 is MNHEY and CDR2 SMNVEV (reference sequence). This CDR3 comprises 14 residues. The CDR3, as DNA: TGTGCCAGCAGTGCGGGACAGGGTATCACTGAAGCTTTCTTT. This sequence encodes CASSAGQGITEAFF.